The 32 T cell receptor beta chains presented below share a single source sample, sequenced in a study of vaccination and CD4 T cells after COVID-19. Treatment specified: roughly ten-day PBMC culture with coronavirus spike peptide pools or control peptides (ViraFEST assay). These receptors are not linked to any known antigen. With the Oncomine TCR Beta short-read assay, DNA from cultured CD4+ T cells was sequenced. Each CDR3 protein is one row after TCRdb ran MiXCR on the PCR reads. The profile shows about 19,000 distinct CDR3 sequences, roughly 55% of them singletons. Sequencing input: CD4+ T cells from blood, cultured in vitro. The receptors come from a human donor who had recovered from COVID-19.

This clonotype was counted between two and nine times. CDR3 nucleotide sequence: TGTGCCAGCAGTTTGATGTTGGGGGGCGAGCAGTACTTC. Translated: CASSLMLGGEQYF. The chain joins TRBV12-3 or TRBV12-4 to TRBJ2-7, with TRBD2 as a possible D gene (6 bases). The CDR3 is made up of 13 amino acids. V was clipped by 3 bases and J by 6 bases, with 12 bases between them.

The chain employs TRBV4-3 and TRBJ1-1, with D unclear. The CDR3 extends over 13 amino acids. V was cut by 1 base and J by 11 bases, with 14 bases left in between. Germline V CDR1 and CDR2: LGHNA, YSLEER. The CDR3 loop reads CASSQVEGMKAFF. CDR3 coding DNA: TGCGCCAGCAGCCAAGTAGAGGGAATGAAGGCTTTCTTT.

This clonotype was observed a handful of times. The V gene is TRBV6-2 or TRBV6-3, the J gene TRBJ2-3; maybe TRBD1 (5 bases). CDR1 and CDR2 (germline): MNHEY, SVGEGT. The CDR3 runs to 16 residues. V gave up 6 bases and J gave up 3 bases, with 19 bases separating them. The DNA of the CDR3 is TGTGCCAGCAGCCGCCGACAGTTTAGGGGAACAGATACGCAGTATTTT. Encoded protein: CASSRRQFRGTDTQYF.

In its sample, this clonotype was seen a few times. A junction end diverges from the germline sequence, so it may reflect a read error. The chain joins TRBV19 to TRBJ1-5; possibly TRBD1 for D (5 bases). CDR1 LNHDA and CDR2 SQIVND come from the germline V gene (reference sequence). The CDR3 has 14 amino acids. This CDR3 is CASRGDYSNQPQHF. The CDR3 DNA is TGTGCTAGTAGGGGCGATTATAGCAATCAGCCCCAGCATTTT.

The V gene is TRBV12-3 or TRBV12-4, the J gene TRBJ2-7, with D perhaps matching TRBD2 (5 bases). The CDR3 loop spans 13 amino acids. The V gene lost 2 bases and the J gene lost 2 bases, with 7 bases spanning the gap. DNA for the CDR3: TGTGCCAGCAGTTTAAGTAGCGCCTACGAGCAGTACTTC. It codes for CASSLSSAYEQYF.

The chain carries TRBV10-1 and TRBJ2-5, with no clear D. Germline V CDR1 and CDR2: WNHNN, SYGVQD (reference sequence). The CDR3 totals 10 residues. V was cut by 8 bases and J by 2 bases, with 3 bases left in between. The CDR3 protein is CASAQETQYF. As DNA, the CDR3 is TGCGCCAGCGCTCAAGAGACCCAGTACTTC.

This clonotype was recorded a few times. V and J are TRBV20-1 and TRBJ1-1, with TRBD1 matching 10 bases. The CDR3 contains 13 residues. The germline V gene encodes CDR1 DFQATT and CDR2 SNEGSKA (reference sequence). Trimming took 6 bases from V and 6 from J; bases not matched to a gene: 7. This CDR3 reads CSAPGTGEPEAFF. DNA of the CDR3: TGCAGTGCGCCCGGGACAGGGGAACCTGAAGCTTTCTTT.

The CDR3 bases are TGTGCCAGCAGCCCATGGATAGCGGGAGGAGCCGGGGAGCTGTTTTTT. Translation: CASSPWIAGGAGELFF. The chain recombines TRBV7-2 with TRBJ2-2; the match to TRBD2 covers 10 bases. The V segment lost 5 bases and the J segment 6 bases; nucleotides outside the gene matches: 9. The CDR3 runs to 16 residues. CDR1 and CDR2 (germline): SGHTA, FQGNSA.

The rearrangement uses TRBV20-1 and TRBJ2-5, with 9 nucleotides matching TRBD2. V shed 6 bases and J 5 bases; nucleotides not matched to a gene: 13. The CDR3 covers 15 residues. The germline V gene encodes CDR1 DFQATT and CDR2 SNEGSKA (reference sequence). CDR3 DNA sequence: TGCAGTGCCGGGGGGATAGCGGGAGTATGGGAGACCCAGTACTTC. It is translated as CSAGGIAGVWETQYF.

V usage is TRBV27 and J usage is TRBJ1-1; D remains unclear. Trimming removed 6 bases from V and 4 bases from J, with 15 bases in between. This CDR3 region has 14 residues. Germline V gene lookup returns CDR1 MNHEY and CDR2 SMNVEV (reference sequence). CDR3 residues: CASSRAIPITEAFF. CDR3 DNA: TGTGCCAGCAGCCGGGCCATACCTATCACTGAAGCTTTCTTT.

The chain carries TRBV20-1 and TRBJ2-5, with a tentative D call TRBD2 (5 bases). V lost 6 bases and J lost 2, with 16 bases in between. CDR1 is DFQATT, CDR2 SNEGSKA, per germline (reference sequence). The CDR3 is 14 residues long. CDR3 sequence reads: CSAPPGETQETQYF. CDR3 sequence (DNA): TGCAGTGCCCCGCCCGGGGAGACTCAAGAGACCCAGTACTTC.

The genes are TRBV20-1 and TRBJ1-6; D may be TRBD1 (5 bases). CDR1 is DFQATT and CDR2 is SNEGSKA in the germline V gene (reference sequence). V was cut by 3 bases and J by 9 bases, with 15 bases left in between. This CDR3 has 14 amino acids. CDR3 nucleotide sequence: TGCAGTGCTAGTCGCACTGAAGGGGCTTCACCCCTCCACTTT. Translated, it gives CSASRTEGASPLHF.

This clonotype was seen a few times. The genes are TRBV5-4 and TRBJ2-1, with D perhaps TRBD2 (6 bases). Germline lookup yields CDR1 SGHNT and CDR2 YYREEE (reference sequence). CDR3 length: 14 residues. V dropped 1 base and J dropped 4 bases, with 9 bases sitting between them. CDR3: CASSLPGDYNEQFF. DNA for the CDR3: TGTGCCAGCAGCTTGCCGGGAGATTACAATGAGCAGTTCTTC.

This sequence joins TRBV6-5 and TRBJ2-3, with 7 bases lining up with TRBD2. Trimming took 0 bases from V and 4 from J; bases not matched to a gene: 4. In germline, CDR1 is MNHEY, CDR2 SVGAGI. The CDR3 covers 15 residues. Written as DNA, the CDR3 is TGTGCCAGCAGTTACTCTAGCGGGTTCGCAGATACGCAGTATTTT. It specifies CASSYSSGFADTQYF.

The chain employs TRBV20-1 and TRBJ1-1; D is undetermined. The CDR3 totals 12 residues. Germline V gene data show CDR1 as DFQATT and CDR2 as SNEGSKA (reference sequence). Trimming stripped 4 bases from V and 4 bases from J, with 10 bases between. The CDR3 reads CSANDDTTEAFF. The CDR3 coding sequence is TGCAGTGCTAATGATGACACCACTGAAGCTTTCTTT.

V usage is TRBV18 and J usage is TRBJ2-5, with unresolved D. The germline gives CDR1 KGHSH, CDR2 LQKENI. With 3 bases removed from V and 1 base from J, the gap between germline ends came to 6 bases. The CDR3 runs 13 residues. CDR3 nucleotide sequence: TGTGCCAGCTCACCCGATACCCAAGAGACCCAGTACTTC. Amino acid sequence: CASSPDTQETQYF. The whole variable domain, remainder taken from reference TRBV18 and TRBJ2-5, is NAGVMQNPRHLVRRRGQEARLRCSPMKGHSHVYWYRQLPEEGLKFMVYLQKENIIDESGMPKERFSAEFPKEGPSILRIQQVVRGDSAAYFCASSPDTQETQYFGPGTRLLVL.

J is TRBJ1-1 and V is TRBV15, with 8 bases fitting TRBD1. V lost 0 bases and J lost 6; bases outside the gene matches: 6. The CDR3 consists of 15 residues. The V gene's germline CDR1 is LNHNV and CDR2 YYDKDF (reference sequence). The CDR3 protein is CATSRDPGQVAEAFF. CDR3 nucleotides: TGTGCCACCAGCAGAGATCCGGGACAGGTGGCTGAAGCTTTCTTT.

The V gene is TRBV20-1, the J gene TRBJ2-3, with 9 bases identical to TRBD1. Germline V gives CDR1 DFQATT, CDR2 SNEGSKA (reference sequence). Trimming cost V 2 bases and J 3 bases; bases outside gene matches: 6. This CDR3 comprises 15 residues. CDR3 in DNA: TGCAGTGCTAGACCCGCCGGGACAGGGACAGATACGCAGTATTTT. Protein product: CSARPAGTGTDTQYF.

V gene TRBV30 combines with J gene TRBJ2-7; TRBD1 matches at 7 bases. This CDR3 region has 14 residues. Unmatched junction bases numbered 11, after V lost 3 bases and J lost 6 bases. Germline loops: CDR1 GTSNPN, CDR2 SVGIG (reference sequence). CDR3 amino acids: CAWSGTGQLSEQYF. DNA for the CDR3: TGTGCCTGGAGCGGTACGGGACAGCTCTCCGAGCAGTACTTC. The variable domain in full, with the rest retrieved from reference TRBV30 and TRBJ2-7, is SQTIHQWPATLVQPVGSPLSLECTVEGTSNPNLYWYRQAAGRGLQLLFYSVGIGQISSEVPQNLSASRPQDRQFILSSKKLLLSDSGFYLCAWSGTGQLSEQYFGPGTRLTVT.

The chain couples TRBV10-3 to TRBJ2-7, with D possibly matching TRBD1 (5 bases). The V gene lost 3 bases and the J gene lost 2 bases, with 8 bases spanning the gap. From germline, CDR1 is ENHRY and CDR2 SYGVKD. There are 13 residues in the CDR3. The CDR3 DNA sequence: TGTGCCATCAGTGATTCAGGGACCTACGAGCAGTACTTC. Amino acid sequence: CAISDSGTYEQYF.

V is TRBV6-1 and J is TRBJ2-1, with TRBD2 matching 10 bases. J lost 8 bases, V lost 6 bases, and 13 bases had no gene match. This CDR3 spans 16 amino acids. Germline CDR1 and CDR2: MNHNS and SASEGT. CDR3 sequence: CASRSEWGLARDEQFF. The CDR3 region has the DNA TGTGCCAGCAGGTCAGAGTGGGGACTAGCGAGAGATGAGCAGTTCTTC.

This clonotype was counted a few times. The rearrangement joins TRBV2 to TRBJ2-1; a weak D match, TRBD2 (6 bases). The germline V gene encodes CDR1 SNHLY and CDR2 FYNNEI. V gave up 0 bases and J gave up 6 bases, with 12 bases separating them. This CDR3 is 15 amino acids long. Here the CDR3 reads CASSEALGLINEQFF. As DNA, the CDR3 is TGTGCCAGCAGTGAAGCTTTGGGACTCATCAATGAGCAGTTCTTC. Full variable domain (remainder filled in from reference TRBV2 and TRBJ2-1): EPEVTQTPSHQVTQMGQEVILRCVPISNHLYFYWYRQILGQKVEFLVSFYNNEISEKSEIFDDQFSVERPDGSNFTLKIRSTKLEDSAMYFCASSEALGLINEQFFGPGTRLTVL.

The genes are TRBV11-3 and TRBJ2-2; 8 nucleotides line up with TRBD1. The junction had 14 bases not matched to a gene; V was cut back by 4 bases and J by 7 bases. Germline CDR1 is SGHNT and CDR2 is YENEEA. The CDR3 sequence is 17 residues long. For the CDR3, the DNA is TGTGCCAGCAGCTCCTGGGATCTGACAGGGGATGGCGGGGAGCTGTTTTTT. Its protein is CASSSWDLTGDGGELFF.

The chain employs TRBV19 and TRBJ1-3; no firm D call. Germline V lookup: CDR1 LNHDA, CDR2 SQIVND (reference sequence). The germline V and J ends were trimmed by 4 bases and 4 bases, with 8 bases remaining between them. CDR3 length equals 13 residues. CDR3 bases: TGTGCCAGTAGTACGGGATGGGGAAACACCATATATTTT. It encodes CASSTGWGNTIYF.

The rearrangement links TRBV7-6 to TRBJ2-5; D uncertain. In germline, CDR1 is SGHVS, CDR2 FNYEAQ. Trimming stripped 1 base from V and 5 bases from J, with 8 bases between. This CDR3 comprises 13 residues. DNA of the CDR3: TGTGCCAGCAGCTTAGGATCTGGGGAGACCCAGTACTTC. It yields the protein CASSLGSGETQYF.

The chain joins TRBV2 to TRBJ2-7; 8 bases are shared with TRBD1. Germline assignment: CDR1 SNHLY and CDR2 FYNNEI. V gave up 6 bases and J gave up 7 bases; unmatched junction bases: 8. CDR3 length: 13 amino acids. The CDR3 sequence is CASSRGQGGEQYF. For the CDR3, the DNA is TGTGCCAGCAGCCGCGGACAGGGTGGGGAGCAGTACTTC.

The CDR3 nucleotides are TGTGCCAGCAGTTTGAGGGAGTCTGGGGCCAACGTCCTGACTTTC. This gives the protein CASSLRESGANVLTF. V is TRBV27 and J is TRBJ2-6; D possibly corresponds to TRBD2 (5 bases). Trimming took 3 bases from V and 1 from J, leaving 7 bases between them. The germline V gene encodes CDR1 MNHEY and CDR2 SMNVEV (reference sequence). The CDR3 is 15 residues long.

V usage is TRBV28 and J usage is TRBJ2-7, with D maybe TRBD1 (6 bases). CDR3 length: 13 amino acids. The germline gives CDR1 MDHEN, CDR2 SYDVKM. The V gene lost 2 bases and the J gene lost 2 bases, with 7 bases spanning the gap. The CDR3 nucleotides are TGTGCCAGCAGTTTAGGGGGCCCCTACGAGCAGTACTTC. Its protein product is CASSLGGPYEQYF.

This sequence joins TRBV29-1 and TRBJ1-3; D ambiguous. V lost 3 bases and J 4 bases, leaving 10 bases between the germline ends. The CDR3 consists of 13 residues. The germline gives CDR1 SQVTM, CDR2 ANQGSEA. The chain's CDR3 is CSVDQLGGNTIYF. The CDR3 DNA sequence: TGCAGCGTTGATCAGCTGGGAGGAAACACCATATATTTT.

This clonotype turned up a few times. J is TRBJ1-5 and V is TRBV6-5; D unresolved. The CDR3 extends over 13 amino acids. V was trimmed by 4 bases and J by 5 bases, leaving 9 bases between them. Germline V gives CDR1 MNHEY, CDR2 SVGAGI. CDR3 sequence reads: CASSSFSDQPQHF. In DNA form, the CDR3 reads TGTGCCAGCAGTTCCTTCAGCGATCAGCCCCAGCATTTT.

The chain recombines TRBV10-1 with TRBJ2-5, with 7 positions matching TRBD2. Germline V gives CDR1 WNHNN, CDR2 SYGVQD (reference sequence). V trimming: 3 bases; J trimming: 4 bases; junction bases outside the gene matches: 5. CDR3 size: 14 residues. The CDR3 nucleotides read TGCGCCAGCAGTGACCCAGGGAGGGGAGAGACCCAGTACTTC. Encoded protein: CASSDPGRGETQYF.

The rearrangement joins TRBV6-2 or TRBV6-3 to TRBJ1-2; TRBD1 matches at 8 bases. The CDR3 is 13 residues long. V dropped 7 bases and J dropped 4; count of bases not matched to a gene: 5. Germline CDR1 and CDR2: MNHEY and SVGEGT. Written as DNA, the CDR3 is TGTGCCAGCACCACAGGGGGTGGCTATGGCTACACCTTC. Residues: CASTTGGGYGYTF.